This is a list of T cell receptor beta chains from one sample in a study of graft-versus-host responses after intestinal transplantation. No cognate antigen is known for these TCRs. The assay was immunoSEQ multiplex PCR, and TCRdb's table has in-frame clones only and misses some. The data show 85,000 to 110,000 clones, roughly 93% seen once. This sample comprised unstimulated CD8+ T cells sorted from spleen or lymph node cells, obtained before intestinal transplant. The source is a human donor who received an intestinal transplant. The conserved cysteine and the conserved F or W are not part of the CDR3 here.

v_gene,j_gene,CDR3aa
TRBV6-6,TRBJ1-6,ASSTSSYNSPLH
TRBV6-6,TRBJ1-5,ASSRWSGPNQPQH
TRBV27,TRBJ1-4,ASRPGTELNEKLF
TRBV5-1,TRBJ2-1,ASSLRSGEPTYNEQF
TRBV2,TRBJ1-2,ASKGEVVYGYT
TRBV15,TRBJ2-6,ATSAQSSGANVLT
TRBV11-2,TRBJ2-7,ASSFPESYEQY
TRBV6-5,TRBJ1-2,ASSYQWDRNYGYT
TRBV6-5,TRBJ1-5,ASGTQPNQPQH
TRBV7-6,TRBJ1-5,ASSLVGAGRFEAQH
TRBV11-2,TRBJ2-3,ASSFLAGGLDTQY
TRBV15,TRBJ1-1,ATGGDRTNTEAF
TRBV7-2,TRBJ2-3,ASSSGLVGTDTQY
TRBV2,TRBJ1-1,AIGRELNTEAF
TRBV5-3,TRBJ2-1,ARTPPTGVIGGGPNEQF
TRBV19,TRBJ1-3,ATTEPEYSGNTIY
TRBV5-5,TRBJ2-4,ASSLEQGGDIQY
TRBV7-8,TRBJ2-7,ASSFRDSILYEQY
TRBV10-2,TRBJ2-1,ASSETMDGFYNEQF
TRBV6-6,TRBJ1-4,ASSSQGGVWEKLF
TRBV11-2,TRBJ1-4,ASTFAVTNEKLF
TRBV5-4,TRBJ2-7,ASSHLENNSYEQY
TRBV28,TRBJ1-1,ASSAGTFNEAF
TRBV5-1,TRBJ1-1,ASSAGRTDNTEAF
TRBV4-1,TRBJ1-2,ASSQEVPGDFYGYT
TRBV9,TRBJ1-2,ASRSYGYT
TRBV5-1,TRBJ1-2,ASSPARELRYGYT
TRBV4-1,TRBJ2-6,ASSQGSGGTGANVLT
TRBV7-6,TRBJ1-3,ASSSFGTVGNTIY
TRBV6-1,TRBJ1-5,ASSEGQYSNQPQH
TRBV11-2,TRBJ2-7,ASSFSGGAFYEQY
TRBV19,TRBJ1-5,ASSTDRYQPQH
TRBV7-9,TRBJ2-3,ASSFRQTDTQY
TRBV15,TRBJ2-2,ATSRPYGHPGELF
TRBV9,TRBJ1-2,ASSGRTEGYT
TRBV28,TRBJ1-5,ASSFQGSHQPQH
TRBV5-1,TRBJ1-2,ASSFGTGQEYT
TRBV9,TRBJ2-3,ASSAAYWEAEESDTQY
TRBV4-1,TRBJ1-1,ASSQAPGARTEAF
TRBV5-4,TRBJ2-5,ASSSPSGEQY
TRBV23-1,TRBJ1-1,ASESTEAF
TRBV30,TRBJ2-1,AWNRGNEQF
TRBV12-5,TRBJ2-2,ASGANTGELF
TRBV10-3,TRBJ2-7,AISPGLEGYEQY
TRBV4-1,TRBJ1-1,ASSQEGTKAF
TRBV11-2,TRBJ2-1,ASNSWDHNEQF
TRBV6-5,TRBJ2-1,ASSYAGTDEREQF
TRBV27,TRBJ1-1,ASSLSSRNTEAF
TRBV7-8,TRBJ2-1,ASSLGVGAHSYNEQF
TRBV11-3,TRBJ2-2,ASSYTGELF
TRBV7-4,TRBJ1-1,ASSLAGVGEFGTEAF
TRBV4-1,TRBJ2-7,ASSPTDKTYEQY
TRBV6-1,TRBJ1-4,ASWQIFLF
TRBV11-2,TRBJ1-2,ASSLEDREDGYT